What follows are 16 T cell receptor gamma chains derived from one specimen sequenced in a study of gamma delta lymphoproliferative disorders and STAT genes. The receptor sequences were amplified from genomic DNA of peripheral blood mononuclear cells. TCRdb fed the multiplex PCR reads into CATT to redo clone calling. In the table there are around 2,000 gamma-chain clones, 15% to 25% of which are singletons. The sequenced sample was blood. The receptors were gathered from a human donor in good health.

By its share, this clone is large. Different DNA sequences within this sample yield the same CDR3. The chain links TRGV2 to TRGJP2. No J gene was available from TCRdb, and it was assigned here by a germline match of the DNA. CDR3 length: 15 residues. Trimming removed 1 base from V and 3 bases from J; junction bases left unmatched: 5. Germline V gives CDR1 EGSNGY, CDR2 YDSYNSKV. The CDR3 reads CATWDGRGSDWIKTF. The CDR3 nucleotides read TGTGCCACCTGGGACGGCCGGGGTAGTGATTGGATCAAGACGTTT.

Relative to its sample, this clone is medium-sized (0.01 to 0.1%). This chain uses TRGV5 with TRGJ1 or TRGJ2. No J gene is reported in TCRdb; it was inferred here by comparing the DNA with germline. This CDR3 region has 13 residues. Germline values: CDR1 VINAFY, CDR2 YDVSNSKD. The V segment lost 6 bases and the J segment 3 bases; nucleotides outside the gene matches: 8. As DNA, the CDR3 is TGTGCCACCTGGTCCAGGGCTTATTATAAGAAACTCTTT. Amino acids: CATWSRAYYKKLF.

This clone came up a few times. This DNA's translation differs at residue 4 from TCRdb's protein, which comes from a much larger clone; a read error is likely, and the protein shown is translated from the DNA. V gene TRGV2 combines with J gene TRGJ1 or TRGJ2. The J gene, not given by TCRdb, was assigned here from a germline match of the nucleotide sequence. CDR3 length: 11 amino acids. The germline V gene encodes CDR1 EGSNGY and CDR2 YDSYNSKV. The CDR3: CATRDGPKKLF. In nucleotides, the CDR3 is TGTGCCACCCGGGACGGGCCTAAGAAACTCTTT.

A word on this clone: At one of its ends the junction is not consistent with the germline gene, which may arise from a read error. The J gene is TRGJP2, the V gene TRGV11. No J segment appears in TCRdb, so it was assigned here by matching the sequence to germline. TRGV11 counts as an open reading frame of uncertain function. The CDR3 runs to 10 residues. CDR3 protein: CARSDWIKTF. The CDR3 DNA reads TGCGCCCGTAGTGATTGGATCAAGACGTTT.

In this sample, this clone turned up many times. This likely stems from a read error, as it lies one base from a far larger clone. This CDR3 is also generated by other DNA sequences in the sample. The chain has TRGV10 and TRGJP1. TCRdb is silent on the J gene; assignment here came from matching the DNA to germline. TRGV10 is classed as an ORF, of uncertain function. The CDR3 covers 13 residues. The CDR3 DNA reads TGTGCTGCGTGGGGCGTAACTGGCTGGTTCAAGATATTT. This codes for CAAWGVTGWFKIF.

This clone is large within its sample. The chain joins TRGV2 to TRGJ1 or TRGJ2. TCRdb offers no J gene call, so here the DNA was matched to germline to obtain one. After removal of 0 bases from V and 7 bases from J, the junction contained 6 bases not matched to a gene. CDR1 is EGSNGY and CDR2 is YDSYNSKV in the germline V gene. This CDR3 spans 13 amino acids. The CDR3 region is CATWDGPRYKKLF. The CDR3 DNA reads TGTGCCACCTGGGACGGGCCTCGATATAAGAAACTCTTT.

This clone is deemed large. This rearrangement joins TRGV8 to TRGJP2. The J gene, absent from TCRdb, was called here by matching the DNA to germline. V trimming: 0 bases; J trimming: 6 bases; junction bases outside the gene matches: 10. The CDR3 sequence is 16 residues long. Germline CDR1 and CDR2: VENAVY and YDSYNSRV. The CDR3 DNA sequence: TGTGCCACCTGGGATAGGAGAGGGTCCGGTGATTGGATCAAGACGTTT. This encodes CATWDRRGSGDWIKTF.

By frequency in the sample, this clone is medium-sized (0.01 to 0.1%). The V gene is TRGV3, the J gene TRGJ1 or TRGJ2. In the absence of a J gene in TCRdb, the DNA was matched to germline to assign it here. The CDR3 covers 12 residues. Germline V gene sequence: CDR1 VTNTFY, CDR2 YDVSTARD (reference sequence). J gave up 4 bases and V 8 bases, and 8 bases lay outside the gene matches. CDR3 region: CATSKAYYKKLF. In DNA, the CDR3 is TGTGCCACCTCGAAGGCATATTATAAGAAACTCTTT.

The chain has TRGV2 and TRGJ1 or TRGJ2. The J gene, not given by TCRdb, was assigned here from a germline match of the nucleotide sequence. Looked up from germline, CDR1 is EGSNGY and CDR2 is YDSYNSKV. The CDR3 has 13 amino acids. For the CDR3, the DNA is TGTGCACCTGGGACGGGCGATAGTTATAAGAAACTCTTT. It yields the protein CAPGTGDSYKKLF.

This clone was counted at least ten times. The rearrangement links TRGV8 to TRGJ1 or TRGJ2. No J gene was available from TCRdb, and it was assigned here by a germline match of the DNA. This CDR3 has 11 residues. With V trimmed by 5 bases and J by 12 bases, 10 bases remained unmatched. CDR1 is VENAVY, CDR2 YDSYNSRV, per germline. CDR3 DNA sequence: TGTGCCACCTGGGTTTATGGTATGAAACTCTTT. This sequence encodes CATWVYGMKLF.

Of note for this clone: The DNA is omitted, as the CDR3 cannot be located on it reliably, and the CDR3 follows TCRdb's listing. The V gene corresponds to TRGV2; no J gene was called. The germline V gene encodes CDR1 EGSNGY and CDR2 YDSYNSKV. The CDR3 spans 20 amino acids, including both terminal residues. This chain's CDR3 is CATWDGTLIIRNSLAVEQHF.

By sample fraction, this clone is medium-sized. This chain links TRGV10 with TRGJ1 or TRGJ2. TCRdb is silent on the J gene; assignment here came from matching the DNA to germline. TRGV10 is designated an ORF whose function remains uncertain. V shed 8 bases, J shed 4 bases, and the junction held 9 bases outside the gene matches. The CDR3 sequence is 13 residues long. Here the CDR3 DNA reads TGTGCTGCGTGGGCCCCATCCTATTATAAGAAACTCTTT. This encodes CAAWAPSYYKKLF.

This clone qualifies as large. Other DNA sequences within the sample encode an identical CDR3. The chain uses TRGV3 and TRGJ1 or TRGJ2. The J gene, absent from TCRdb, was called here by matching the DNA to germline. The germline gives CDR1 VTNTFY, CDR2 YDVSTARD (reference sequence). This CDR3 comprises 15 residues. Losses at the gene ends were 0 bases for V and 0 bases for J; bases not matched to a gene: 5. The CDR3 sequence: CATWDRPPNYYKKLF. DNA of the CDR3: TGTGCCACCTGGGACAGGCCTCCGAATTATTATAAGAAACTCTTT.

Relative to its sample, this clone is large. The V gene is TRGV10, the J gene TRGJ1 or TRGJ2. Since TCRdb gives no J gene, matching the DNA to germline was used here to assign it. TRGV10 counts as an open reading frame of uncertain function. The CDR3 covers 16 residues. V gave up 9 bases and J gave up 4 bases; unmatched junction bases: 19. The CDR3 loop is CAACAGQLTGYYKKLF. CDR3 in DNA: TGTGCTGCGTGCGCGGGACAACTCACGGGGTATTATAAGAAACTCTTT.

V usage is TRGV8 and J usage is TRGJ1 or TRGJ2. TCRdb is silent on the J gene; assignment here came from matching the DNA to germline. After removal of 3 bases from V and 7 bases from J, the junction contained 12 bases not matched to a gene. CDR1 and CDR2 (germline): VENAVY, YDSYNSRV. The CDR3 is 14 residues long. The CDR3 region is CATWDHSHDYKKLF. The CDR3 DNA is TGTGCCACCTGGGATCATAGTCATGACTATAAGAAACTCTTT.

This clone was counted at least ten times. Written as DNA, the CDR3 is TGTGCCACCTGGGGCAGGCTATTTGCTTATAAGAAACTCTTT. This sequence encodes CATWGRLFAYKKLF. The V call is TRGV5P, the J call TRGJ1 or TRGJ2. No J gene was available from TCRdb, and it was assigned here by a germline match of the DNA. TRGV5P is given as a pseudogene. The CDR3 runs 14 residues.